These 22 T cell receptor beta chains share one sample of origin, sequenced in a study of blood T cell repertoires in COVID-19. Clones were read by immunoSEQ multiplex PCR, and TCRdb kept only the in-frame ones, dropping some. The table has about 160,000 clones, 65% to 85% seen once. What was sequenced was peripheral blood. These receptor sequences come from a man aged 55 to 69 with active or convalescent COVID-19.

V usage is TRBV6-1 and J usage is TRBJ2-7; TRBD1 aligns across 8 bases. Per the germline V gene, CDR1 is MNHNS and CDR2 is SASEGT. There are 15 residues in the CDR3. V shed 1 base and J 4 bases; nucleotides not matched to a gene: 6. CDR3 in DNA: TGTGCCAGCAGTGAAGTCCGTCAGGGGGCATACGAGCAGTACTTC. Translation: CASSEVRQGAYEQYF.

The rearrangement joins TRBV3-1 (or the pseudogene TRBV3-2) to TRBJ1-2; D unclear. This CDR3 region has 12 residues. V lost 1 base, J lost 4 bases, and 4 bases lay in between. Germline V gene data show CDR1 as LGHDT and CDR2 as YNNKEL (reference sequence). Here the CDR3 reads CASSQAGYGYTF. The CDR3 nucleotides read TGTGCCAGCAGCCAAGCCGGCTATGGCTACACCTTC.

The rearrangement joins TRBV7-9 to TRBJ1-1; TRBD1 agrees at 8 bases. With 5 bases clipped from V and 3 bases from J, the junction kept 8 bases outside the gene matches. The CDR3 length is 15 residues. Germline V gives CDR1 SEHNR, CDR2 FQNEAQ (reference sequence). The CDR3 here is CASSILDREDTEAFF. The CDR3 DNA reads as TGTGCCAGCAGCATCTTGGACAGGGAGGACACTGAAGCTTTCTTT.

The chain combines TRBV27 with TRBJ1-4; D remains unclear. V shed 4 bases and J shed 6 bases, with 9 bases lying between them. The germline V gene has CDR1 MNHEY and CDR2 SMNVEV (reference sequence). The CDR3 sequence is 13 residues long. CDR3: CASSSPGYEKLFF. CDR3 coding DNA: TGTGCCAGCAGTTCCCCAGGCTATGAAAAACTGTTTTTT. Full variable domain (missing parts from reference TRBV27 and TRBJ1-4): EAQVTQNPRYLITVTGKKLTVTCSQNMNHEYMSWYRQDPGLGLRQIYYSMNVEVTDKGDVPEGYKVSRKEKRNFPLILESPSPNQTSLYFCASSSPGYEKLFFGSGTQLSVL.

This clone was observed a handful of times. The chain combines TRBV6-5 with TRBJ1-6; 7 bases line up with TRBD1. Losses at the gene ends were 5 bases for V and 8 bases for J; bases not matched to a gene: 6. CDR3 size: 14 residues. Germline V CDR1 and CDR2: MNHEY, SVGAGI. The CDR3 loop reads CASSQTGPHSPLHF. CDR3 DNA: TGTGCCAGCAGTCAGACAGGGCCCCATTCACCCCTCCACTTT.

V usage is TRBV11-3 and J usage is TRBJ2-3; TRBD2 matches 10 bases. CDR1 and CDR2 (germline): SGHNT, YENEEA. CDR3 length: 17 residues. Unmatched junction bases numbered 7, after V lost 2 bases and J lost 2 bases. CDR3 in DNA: TGTGCCAGCAGCTTATCTAGCGGGAGTCCAAACACAGATACGCAGTATTTT. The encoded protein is CASSLSSGSPNTDTQYF.

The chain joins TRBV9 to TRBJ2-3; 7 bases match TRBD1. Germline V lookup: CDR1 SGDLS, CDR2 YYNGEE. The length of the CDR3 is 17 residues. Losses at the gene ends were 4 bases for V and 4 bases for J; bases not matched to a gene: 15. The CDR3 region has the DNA TGTGCCAGCAGCCTAACCCTCGGCAGGGGGTTTGCAGATACGCAGTATTTT. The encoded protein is CASSLTLGRGFADTQYF.

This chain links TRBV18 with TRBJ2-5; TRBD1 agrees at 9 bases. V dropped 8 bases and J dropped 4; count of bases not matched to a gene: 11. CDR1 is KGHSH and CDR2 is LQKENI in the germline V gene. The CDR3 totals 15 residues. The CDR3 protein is CASTPGQGGGETQYF. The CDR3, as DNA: TGTGCCAGCACCCCGGGACAGGGAGGAGGAGAGACCCAGTACTTC.

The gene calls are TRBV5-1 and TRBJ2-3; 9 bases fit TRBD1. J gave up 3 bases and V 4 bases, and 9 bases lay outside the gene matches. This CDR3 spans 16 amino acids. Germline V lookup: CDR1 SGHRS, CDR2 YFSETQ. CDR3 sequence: CASSARQGEVTDTQYF. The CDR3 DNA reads TGCGCCAGCAGCGCCCGACAGGGGGAAGTAACAGATACGCAGTATTTT.

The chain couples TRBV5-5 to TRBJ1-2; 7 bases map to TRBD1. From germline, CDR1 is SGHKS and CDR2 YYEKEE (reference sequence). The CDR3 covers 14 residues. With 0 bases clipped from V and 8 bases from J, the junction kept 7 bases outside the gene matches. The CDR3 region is CASSLASGGFGYTF. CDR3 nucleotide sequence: TGTGCCAGCAGCTTGGCGTCAGGGGGGTTCGGCTACACCTTC. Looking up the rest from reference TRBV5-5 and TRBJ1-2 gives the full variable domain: DAGVTQSPTHLIKTRGQQVTLRCSPISGHKSVSWYQQVLGQGPQFIFQYYEKEERGRGNFPDRFSARQFPNYSSELNVNALLLGDSALYLCASSLASGGFGYTFGSGTRLTVV.

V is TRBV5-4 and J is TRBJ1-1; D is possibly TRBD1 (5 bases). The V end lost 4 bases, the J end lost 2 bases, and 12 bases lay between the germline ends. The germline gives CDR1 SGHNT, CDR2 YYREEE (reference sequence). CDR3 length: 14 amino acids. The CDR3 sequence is CASSIGVSNTEAFF. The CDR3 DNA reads TGTGCCAGCAGCATAGGGGTATCCAACACTGAAGCTTTCTTT.

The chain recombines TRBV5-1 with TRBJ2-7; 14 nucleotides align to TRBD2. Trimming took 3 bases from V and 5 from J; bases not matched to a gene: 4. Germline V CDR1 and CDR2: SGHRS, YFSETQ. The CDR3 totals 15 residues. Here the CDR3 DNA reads TGCGCCAGCAGCTCGGGACTAGCGGGAGTAGACGAGCAGTACTTC. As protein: CASSSGLAGVDEQYF.

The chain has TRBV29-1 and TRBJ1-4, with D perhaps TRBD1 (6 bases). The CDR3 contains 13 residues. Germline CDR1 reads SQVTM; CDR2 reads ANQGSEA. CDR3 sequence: CSATGGGAEKLFF. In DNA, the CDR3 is TGCAGTGCGACGGGGGGCGGAGCGGAAAAACTGTTTTTT.

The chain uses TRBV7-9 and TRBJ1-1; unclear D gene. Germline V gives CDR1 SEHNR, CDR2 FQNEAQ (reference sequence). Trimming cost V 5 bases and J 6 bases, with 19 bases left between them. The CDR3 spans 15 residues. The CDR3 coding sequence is TGTGCCAGCAGCCCCCACCCACACCTCTCCTCTGAAGCTTTCTTT. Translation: CASSPHPHLSSEAFF.

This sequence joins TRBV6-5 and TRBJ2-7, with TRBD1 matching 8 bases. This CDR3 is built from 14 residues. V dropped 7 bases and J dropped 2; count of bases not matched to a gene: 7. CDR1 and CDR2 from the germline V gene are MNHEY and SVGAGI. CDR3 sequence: CASKRTGSTYEQYF. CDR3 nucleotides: TGTGCCAGCAAAAGGACAGGGTCAACCTACGAGCAGTACTTC.

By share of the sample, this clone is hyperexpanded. CDR3 sequence: CALGTSGKNTGELFF. CDR3 in DNA: TGTGCCCTGGGGACTAGCGGGAAGAACACCGGGGAGCTGTTTTTT. The V call is TRBV10-3, the J call TRBJ2-2; 13 bases align to TRBD2. V shed 11 bases and J 1 base; nucleotides not matched to a gene: 4. Germline loops: CDR1 ENHRY, CDR2 SYGVKD. This CDR3 comprises 15 residues.

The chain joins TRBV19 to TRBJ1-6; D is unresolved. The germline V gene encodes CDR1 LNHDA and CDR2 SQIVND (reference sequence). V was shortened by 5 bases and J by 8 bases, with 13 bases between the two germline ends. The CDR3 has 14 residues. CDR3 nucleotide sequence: TGTGCCAGTAGTTCCCCTTTCGGGGATTCACCCCTCCACTTT. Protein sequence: CASSSPFGDSPLHF.

The CDR3 bases are TGTGCCAGCACAAGGGAGGGGGGAGACACAGATACGCAGTATTTT. Residues: CASTREGGDTDTQYF. The chain uses TRBV2 and TRBJ2-3, with a weak D call TRBD2 (7 bases). This CDR3 is built from 15 residues. Germline loops: CDR1 SNHLY, CDR2 FYNNEI. V shed 7 bases and J shed 2 bases, with 16 bases lying between them.

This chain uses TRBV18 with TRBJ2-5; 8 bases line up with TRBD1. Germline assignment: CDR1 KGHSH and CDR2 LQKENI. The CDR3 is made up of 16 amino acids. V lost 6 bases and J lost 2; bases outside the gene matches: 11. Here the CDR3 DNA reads TGTGCCAGCTCCCGTGGGTCAGGGGGCGAACAAGAGACCCAGTACTTC. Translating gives CASSRGSGGEQETQYF.

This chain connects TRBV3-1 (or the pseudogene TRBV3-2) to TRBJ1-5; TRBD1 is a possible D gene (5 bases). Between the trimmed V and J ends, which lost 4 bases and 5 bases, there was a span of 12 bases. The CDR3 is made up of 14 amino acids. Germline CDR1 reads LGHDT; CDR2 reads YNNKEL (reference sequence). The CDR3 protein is CASSRAWGDQPQHF. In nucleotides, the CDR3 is TGTGCCAGCAGCCGAGCGTGGGGGGATCAGCCCCAGCATTTT.

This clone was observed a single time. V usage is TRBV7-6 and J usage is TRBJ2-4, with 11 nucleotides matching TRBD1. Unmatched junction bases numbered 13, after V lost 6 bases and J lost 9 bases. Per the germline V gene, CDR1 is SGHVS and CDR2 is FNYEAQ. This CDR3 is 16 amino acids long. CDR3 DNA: TGTGCCAGCAGTTCTTCCGGGACAGGGGGATTGGGCATTCAGTACTTC. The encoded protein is CASSSSGTGGLGIQYF.

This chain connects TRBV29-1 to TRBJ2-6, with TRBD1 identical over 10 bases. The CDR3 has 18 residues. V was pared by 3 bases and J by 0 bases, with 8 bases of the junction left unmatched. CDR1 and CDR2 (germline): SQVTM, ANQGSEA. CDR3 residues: CSVDARDRGSSGANVLTF. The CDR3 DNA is TGCAGCGTTGACGCCCGGGACAGGGGTAGCTCTGGGGCCAACGTCCTGACTTTC.